A single sample gave rise to the 11 T cell receptor beta chains below, sequenced in a study of technical replicates of blood from a few donors. The repertoire was sequenced with immunoSEQ multiplex PCR; TCRdb's copy has only in-frame clones and lacks some. The repertoire holds 62,000 or so clones, with about 90% as singletons. The specimen sequenced was PBMCs. The source is a human donor in good health. Some clones in this sample may be carry-over from other donors' samples.

The chain carries TRBV7-3 and TRBJ2-3, with 7 bases fitting TRBD1. The ends lost 5 bases at V and 5 bases at J; junction bases unmatched: 7. This CDR3 has 14 residues. Looked up from germline, CDR1 is SGHTA and CDR2 is FQGTGA. CDR3 sequence reads: CASSPTGTVDTQYF. The CDR3 DNA follows: TGTGCCAGCAGCCCCACCGGGACAGTAGATACGCAGTATTTT.

The CDR3 protein is CASSLGAGITDTQYF. The CDR3 DNA follows: TGTGCCAGCAGCTTAGGGGCGGGGATCACAGATACGCAGTATTTT. V and J are TRBV7-9 and TRBJ2-3; possible D gene TRBD2, 6 bases. Germline CDR1 is SEHNR and CDR2 is FQNEAQ (reference sequence). The CDR3 is 15 amino acids. V was shortened by 1 base and J by 2 bases, with 10 bases between the two germline ends.

The chain recombines TRBV15 with TRBJ2-3; 12 bases are shared with TRBD2. The V and J ends lost 5 bases and 4 bases, in that order; junction bases with no gene match: 4. The germline gives CDR1 LNHNV, CDR2 YYDKDF (reference sequence). This CDR3 spans 15 amino acids. The chain's CDR3 is CATSEASGGADTQYF. CDR3 nucleotide sequence: TGTGCCACCAGCGAAGCTAGCGGGGGGGCAGATACGCAGTATTTT. Combining the CDR3 with reference TRBV15 and TRBJ2-3 gives the whole variable domain DAMVIQNPRYQVTQFGKPVTLSCSQTLNHNVMYWYQQKSSQAPKLLFHYYDKDFNNEADTPDNFQSRRPNTSFCFLDIRSPGLGDTAMYLCATSEASGGADTQYFGPGTRLTVL.

By sample fraction, this clone is medium-sized. This chain connects TRBV7-9 to TRBJ1-2; D not resolved. Trimming removed 2 bases from V and 4 bases from J, with 8 bases in between. The CDR3 loop spans 13 amino acids. The germline V gene has CDR1 SEHNR and CDR2 FQNEAQ (reference sequence). DNA for the CDR3: TGTGCCAGCAGCTTAACGGGAGGCTATGGCTACACCTTC. It codes for CASSLTGGYGYTF.

J is TRBJ2-7 and V is TRBV6-6, with unresolved D. CDR1 MNHNY and CDR2 SVGAGI come from the germline V gene (reference sequence). The CDR3 consists of 16 residues. The V end was cut by 2 bases, the J end by 3 bases, with 17 bases between. CDR3 loop: CASSYDQSVGYYEQYF. CDR3 bases: TGTGCCAGCAGTTACGATCAGAGCGTCGGCTACTACGAGCAGTACTTC.

The chain has TRBV7-3 and TRBJ2-6; D ambiguous. Germline V gene lookup returns CDR1 SGHTA and CDR2 FQGTGA. The V and J ends lost 3 bases and 8 bases respectively, with 17 bases between them. The CDR3 has 16 residues. CDR3 sequence reads: CASSFTSSSGSNVLTF. The CDR3 DNA follows: TGTGCCAGCAGCTTTACTTCTTCCTCAGGATCCAACGTCCTGACTTTC. Together with reference TRBV7-3 and TRBJ2-6, the CDR3 gives the full variable domain: GAGVSQTPSNKVTEKGKYVELRCDPISGHTALYWYRQSLGQGPEFLIYFQGTGAADDSGLPNDRFFAVRPEGSVSTLKIQRTERGDSAVYLCASSFTSSSGSNVLTFGAGSRLTVL.

The rearrangement uses TRBV4-3 and TRBJ1-2; 7 bases are shared with TRBD1. V shed 3 bases and J 4 bases; nucleotides not matched to a gene: 8. Germline V lookup: CDR1 LGHNA, CDR2 YSLEER. The CDR3 is 15 residues long. The chain's CDR3 is CASSQRTGGGYGYTF. The CDR3 bases are TGCGCCAGCAGCCAGCGGACAGGTGGGGGCTATGGCTACACCTTC.

The J gene is TRBJ2-7, the V gene TRBV6-6, with a weak D call TRBD1 (6 bases). Germline CDR1 and CDR2: MNHNY and SVGAGI (reference sequence). V lost 6 bases and J lost 5, with 20 bases in between. CDR3 size: 15 residues. This CDR3 is CASRDETQGSHEQYF. CDR3 bases: TGTGCCAGCAGGGACGAAACCCAGGGGAGCCACGAGCAGTACTTC.

This clone turned up a few times. V gene TRBV9 combines with J gene TRBJ2-3, with 7 bases identical to TRBD2. Unmatched junction bases numbered 5, after V lost 0 bases and J lost 4 bases. CDR1 is SGDLS, CDR2 YYNGEE, per germline. The CDR3 sequence is 15 residues long. CDR3 in amino acids: CASSVAGTMADTQYF. Here the CDR3 DNA reads TGTGCCAGCAGCGTAGCTGGGACTATGGCAGATACGCAGTATTTT.

V and J are TRBV10-3 and TRBJ1-2; TRBD1 is a possible D gene (6 bases). The CDR3 is 14 amino acids. V was shortened by 6 bases and J by 3 bases, with 14 bases between the two germline ends. Looked up from germline, CDR1 is ENHRY and CDR2 is SYGVKD. CDR3 region: CAIRNQGSDYGYTF. In DNA, the CDR3 is TGTGCCATCAGAAACCAGGGGTCTGACTATGGCTACACCTTC.

The V gene is TRBV11-2, the J gene TRBJ2-7; the D is unclear. V dropped 2 bases and J dropped 3 bases, with 8 bases sitting between them. Germline V lookup: CDR1 SGHAT, CDR2 FQNNGV. There are 13 residues in the CDR3. CDR3 nucleotides: TGTGCCAGCAGCTTAAACAGCTACTACGAGCAGTACTTC. Translation: CASSLNSYYEQYF.